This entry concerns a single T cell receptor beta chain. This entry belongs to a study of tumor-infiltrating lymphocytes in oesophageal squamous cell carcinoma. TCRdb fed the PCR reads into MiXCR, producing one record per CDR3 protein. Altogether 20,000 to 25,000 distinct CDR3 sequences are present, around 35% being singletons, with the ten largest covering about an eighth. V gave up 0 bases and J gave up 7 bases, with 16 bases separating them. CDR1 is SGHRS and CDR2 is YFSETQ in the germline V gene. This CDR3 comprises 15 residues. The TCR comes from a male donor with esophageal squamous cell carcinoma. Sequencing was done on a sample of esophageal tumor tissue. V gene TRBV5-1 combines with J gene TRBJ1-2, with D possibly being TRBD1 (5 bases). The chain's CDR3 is CASSLEFGARAGYTF. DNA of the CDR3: TGCGCCAGCAGCTTGGAGTTCGGGGCGCGGGCTGGCTACACCTTC.